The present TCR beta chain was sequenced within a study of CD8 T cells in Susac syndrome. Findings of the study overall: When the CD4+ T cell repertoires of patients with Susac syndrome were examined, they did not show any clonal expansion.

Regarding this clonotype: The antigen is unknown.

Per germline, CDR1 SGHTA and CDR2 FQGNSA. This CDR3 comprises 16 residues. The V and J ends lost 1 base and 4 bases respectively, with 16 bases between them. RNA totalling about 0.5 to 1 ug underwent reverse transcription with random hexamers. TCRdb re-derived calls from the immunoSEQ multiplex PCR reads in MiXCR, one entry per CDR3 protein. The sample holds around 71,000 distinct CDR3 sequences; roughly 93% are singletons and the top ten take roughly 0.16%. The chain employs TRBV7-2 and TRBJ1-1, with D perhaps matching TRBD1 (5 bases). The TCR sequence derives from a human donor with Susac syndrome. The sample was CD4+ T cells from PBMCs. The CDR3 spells CASSLGGPGYGTEAFF. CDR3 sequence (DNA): TGTGCCAGCAGCTTAGGGGGACCTGGGTATGGCACTGAAGCTTTCTTT.